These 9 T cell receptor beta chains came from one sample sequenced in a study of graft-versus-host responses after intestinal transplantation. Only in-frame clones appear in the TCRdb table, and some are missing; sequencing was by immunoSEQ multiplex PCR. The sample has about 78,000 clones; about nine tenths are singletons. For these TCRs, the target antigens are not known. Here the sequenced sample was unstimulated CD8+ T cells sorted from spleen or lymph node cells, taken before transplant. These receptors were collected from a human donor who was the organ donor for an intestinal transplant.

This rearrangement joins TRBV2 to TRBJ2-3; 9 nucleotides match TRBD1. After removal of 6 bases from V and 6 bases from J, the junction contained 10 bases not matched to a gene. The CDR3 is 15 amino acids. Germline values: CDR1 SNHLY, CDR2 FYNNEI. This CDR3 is CASRGTGYVADTQYF. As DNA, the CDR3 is TGTGCCAGCAGGGGGACAGGGTACGTTGCGGATACGCAGTATTTT.

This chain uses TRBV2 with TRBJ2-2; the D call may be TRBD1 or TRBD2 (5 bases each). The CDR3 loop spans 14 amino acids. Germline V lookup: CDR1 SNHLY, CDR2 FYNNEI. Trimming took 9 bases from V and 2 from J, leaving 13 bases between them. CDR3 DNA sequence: TGTGCCAGAGGGACGGTACACAACACCGGGGAGCTGTTTTTT. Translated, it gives CARGTVHNTGELFF.

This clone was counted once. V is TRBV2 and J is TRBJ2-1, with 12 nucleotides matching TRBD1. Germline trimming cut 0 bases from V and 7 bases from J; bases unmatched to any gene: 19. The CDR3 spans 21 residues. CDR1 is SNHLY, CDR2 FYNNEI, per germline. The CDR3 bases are TGTGCCAGCAGTGAAGCGCTGTCGTTAATCATCCGGGACAGGGGGCGAAATGAGCAGTTCTTC. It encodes CASSEALSLIIRDRGRNEQFF.

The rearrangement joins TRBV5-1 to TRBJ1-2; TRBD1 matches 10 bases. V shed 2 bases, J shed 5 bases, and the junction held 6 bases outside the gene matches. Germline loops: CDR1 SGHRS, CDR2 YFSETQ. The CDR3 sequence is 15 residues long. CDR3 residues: CASSFSPGQGYGYTF. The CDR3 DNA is TGCGCCAGCAGCTTCTCTCCGGGACAGGGGTATGGCTACACCTTC.

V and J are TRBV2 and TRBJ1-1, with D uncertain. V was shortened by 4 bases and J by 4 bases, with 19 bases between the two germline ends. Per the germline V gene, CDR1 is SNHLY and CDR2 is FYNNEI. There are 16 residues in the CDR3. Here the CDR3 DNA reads TGTGCCAGCAGTGGGGGTCTGAGCCTGGTAGGCACTGAAGCTTTCTTT. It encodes CASSGGLSLVGTEAFF.

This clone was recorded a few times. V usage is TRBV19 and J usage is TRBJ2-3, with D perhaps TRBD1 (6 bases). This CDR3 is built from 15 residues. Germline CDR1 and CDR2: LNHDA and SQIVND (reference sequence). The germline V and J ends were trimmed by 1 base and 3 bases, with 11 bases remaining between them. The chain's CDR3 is CASSIGTELTDTQYF. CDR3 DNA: TGTGCCAGTAGTATAGGGACAGAGCTTACAGATACGCAGTATTTT. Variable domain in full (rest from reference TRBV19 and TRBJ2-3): DGGITQSPKYLFRKEGQNVTLSCEQNLNHDAMYWYRQDPGQGLRLIYYSQIVNDFQKGDIAEGYSVSREKKESFPLTVTSAQKNPTAFYLCASSIGTELTDTQYFGPGTRLTVL.

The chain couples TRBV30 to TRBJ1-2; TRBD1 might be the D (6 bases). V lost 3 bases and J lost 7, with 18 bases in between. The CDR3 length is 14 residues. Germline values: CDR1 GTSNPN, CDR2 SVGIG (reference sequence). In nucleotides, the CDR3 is TGTGCCTGGAGGGTATGGGCAGGGGAAGTTGGCTACACCTTC. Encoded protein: CAWRVWAGEVGYTF.

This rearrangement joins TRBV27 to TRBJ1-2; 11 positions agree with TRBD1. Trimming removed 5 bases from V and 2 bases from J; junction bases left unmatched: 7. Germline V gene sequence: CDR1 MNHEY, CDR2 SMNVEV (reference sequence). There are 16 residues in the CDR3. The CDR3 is CASSPYGQGANYGYTF. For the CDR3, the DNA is TGTGCCAGCAGTCCCTACGGACAGGGGGCCAACTATGGCTACACCTTC.

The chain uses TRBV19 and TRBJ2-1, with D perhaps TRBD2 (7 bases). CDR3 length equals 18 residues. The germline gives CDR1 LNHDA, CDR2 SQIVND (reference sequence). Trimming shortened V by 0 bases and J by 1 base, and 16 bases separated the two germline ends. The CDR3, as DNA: TGTGCCAGTAGTATAGATGGAAACGCGGGGGCGTCCTACAATGAGCAGTTCTTC. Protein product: CASSIDGNAGASYNEQFF.